Presented here are 30 T cell receptor beta chains from one specimen sequenced in a study of beta chain features in type 1 diabetes. Investigators reverse transcribed all isolated RNA, so they sequenced expressed TCRB transcripts. The protocol was immunoSEQ multiplex PCR, while the TCRdb copy is restricted to in-frame clones and leaves out a portion. The sample lists fewer than 550,000 clones, over 9.5% seen once, with less than 0.06% in the top ten. The sample consisted of naive CD4+ T cells from blood. Every receptor here comes from a woman aged 18-29 years in good health.

This rearrangement joins TRBV6-5 to TRBJ1-1; no definite D call. Germline V gene data show CDR1 as MNHEY and CDR2 as SVGAGI. There are 13 residues in the CDR3. V shed 1 base and J shed 1 base, with 4 bases lying between them. CDR3 sequence reads: CASSYYENTEAFF. The CDR3 nucleotides are TGTGCCAGCAGTTACTACGAGAACACTGAAGCTTTCTTT.

The table lists this clone with a few counts. The rearrangement joins TRBV7-9 to TRBJ2-1, with 10 nucleotides matching TRBD2. This CDR3 has 16 residues. Looked up from germline, CDR1 is SEHNR and CDR2 is FQNEAQ (reference sequence). Losses at the gene ends were 1 base for V and 7 bases for J; bases not matched to a gene: 7. CDR3 nucleotide sequence: TGTGCCAGCAGCTTAGTGAGCGGGAGGGCTGATAATGAGCAGTTCTTC. It encodes CASSLVSGRADNEQFF.

The chain joins TRBV7-2 to TRBJ2-7, with a tentative D call TRBD2 (6 bases). CDR1 and CDR2 (germline): SGHTA, FQGNSA. The ends were cut back, 5 bases at V and 5 bases at J, with 16 bases in the middle. The CDR3 runs 14 residues. The CDR3 sequence is CASSKTRLVDEQYF. DNA of the CDR3: TGTGCCAGCAGCAAGACCCGACTAGTCGACGAGCAGTACTTC.

This clone occurred a few times. V and J are TRBV6-5 and TRBJ2-3; D call uncertain. The CDR3 sequence is 14 residues long. Trimming pared 0 bases from V and 6 bases from J, leaving 10 bases between. CDR1 is MNHEY, CDR2 SVGAGI, per germline. In DNA, the CDR3 is TGTGCCAGCAGTTACTCGATTTTACGGGATACGCAGTATTTT. Translation: CASSYSILRDTQYF.

This clone was seen more than once but under ten times. The rearrangement links TRBV5-1 to TRBJ2-5; no reliable D call. Trimming left V 5 bases short and J 1 base short, with 6 bases between. The V gene's germline CDR1 is SGHRS and CDR2 YFSETQ. This CDR3 comprises 12 residues. CDR3: CASSNSQETQYF. For the CDR3, the DNA is TGCGCCAGCAGTAACAGCCAAGAGACCCAGTACTTC.

The chain carries TRBV21-1 and TRBJ1-6; the table's TRBD1 call for D was not verified on the DNA. TRBV21-1 constitutes a pseudogene. The CDR3 is 14 residues long. The CDR3: CASSEPQKNSPLHF. CDR3 bases: TGTGCCAGCAGCGAACCCCAGAAGAATTCACCCCTCCACTTT.

This sequence joins TRBV10-3 and TRBJ2-3, with 8 bases matching TRBD1. The CDR3 loop spans 15 amino acids. The J segment lost 2 bases and the V segment lost 7 bases, leaving 8 bases of the junction unmatched. CDR1 and CDR2 from the germline V gene are ENHRY and SYGVKD. CDR3 nucleotide sequence: TGTGCCATCATGGGGGGACAGGACTACACAGATACGCAGTATTTT. Translation: CAIMGGQDYTDTQYF.

This chain links TRBV18 with TRBJ2-1, with D perhaps matching TRBD2 (5 bases). This CDR3 region has 16 residues. Germline V lookup: CDR1 KGHSH, CDR2 LQKENI. V was trimmed by 4 bases and J by 8 bases, leaving 21 bases between them. CDR3: CASSLRRYPNSDEQFF. In DNA, the CDR3 is TGTGCCAGCTCACTGCGCAGGTACCCAAATAGCGATGAGCAGTTCTTC.

This clone was seen a few times. The chain uses TRBV4-1 and TRBJ1-5; no definite D call. The germline gives CDR1 MGHRA, CDR2 YSYEKL. The CDR3 consists of 13 residues. V was pared by 2 bases and J by 0 bases, with 2 bases between. In nucleotides, the CDR3 is TGCGCCAGCAGCCAAAATAGCAATCAGCCCCAGCATTTT. It encodes CASSQNSNQPQHF.

This clone was picked up a small number of times. This rearrangement joins TRBV28 to TRBJ2-7; tentatively, D is TRBD2 (5 bases). V lost 3 bases and J 6 bases, leaving 9 bases between the germline ends. The CDR3 length is 12 residues. Germline CDR1 and CDR2: MDHEN and SYDVKM. CDR3 coding DNA: TGTGCCAGCAGTTTCGGACGGGGCGAGCAGTACGTC. The encoded protein is CASSFGRGEQYV.

The chain employs TRBV5-1 and TRBJ2-1, with D uncertain. This CDR3 region has 16 residues. V lost 0 bases to trimming and J lost 8 bases, with 18 bases between them. The germline CDR1 and CDR2 sequences are SGHRS and YFSETQ. The CDR3 region is CASSLEVPLRGDEQFF. CDR3 coding DNA: TGCGCCAGCAGCTTGGAAGTACCCCTAAGAGGAGATGAGCAGTTCTTC.

Only a few counts were recorded for this clone. The chain employs TRBV25-1 and TRBJ2-3, with TRBD1 identical over 8 bases. V was clipped by 8 bases and J by 1 base; unmatched bases: 8. CDR3 length: 15 amino acids. Germline V gene sequence: CDR1 MGHDK, CDR2 SYGVNS. CDR3 region: CASGRQGKGTDTQYF. Written as DNA, the CDR3 is TGTGCCAGCGGCCGACAGGGGAAAGGCACAGATACGCAGTATTTT.

This clone was counted a few times. The gene calls are TRBV7-2 and TRBJ2-5; D unresolved. The V end was cut by 4 bases, the J end by 1 base, with 7 bases between. The germline CDR1 and CDR2 sequences are SGHTA and FQGNSA. The CDR3 spans 13 residues. The CDR3 is CASSSGFQETQYF. CDR3 bases: TGTGCCAGCAGCTCCGGGTTCCAAGAGACCCAGTACTTC.

Only a few counts were recorded for this clone. The rearrangement links TRBV30 to TRBJ1-3, with D unresolved. Per germline, CDR1 GTSNPN and CDR2 SVGIG (reference sequence). This CDR3 has 13 residues. V lost 6 bases and J lost 0, with 9 bases in between. The CDR3 loop reads CACHSTSGNTIYF. CDR3 DNA: TGTGCCTGCCACAGTACCTCTGGAAACACCATATATTTT.

The chain links TRBV9 to TRBJ2-1; TRBD1 agrees at 7 bases. Unmatched junction bases numbered 8, after V lost 3 bases and J lost 5 bases. The germline CDR1 and CDR2 sequences are SGDLS and YYNGEE. CDR3 size: 15 residues. CDR3 sequence: CASSADRIRNNEQFF. CDR3 nucleotide sequence: TGTGCCAGCAGCGCGGACAGGATCCGCAACAATGAGCAGTTCTTC.

This clone was seen a few times. The chain links TRBV29-1 to TRBJ2-3; 7 bases line up with TRBD1. CDR3 length: 13 amino acids. Germline lookup yields CDR1 SQVTM and CDR2 ANQGSEA. V shed 5 bases and J 2 bases; nucleotides not matched to a gene: 4. The DNA of the CDR3 is TGCAGCGTTCTGGGACAGTCCACAGATACGCAGTATTTT. This gives the protein CSVLGQSTDTQYF.

There are a few counts of this clone. This sequence joins TRBV29-1 and TRBJ1-2; TRBD1 matches at 8 bases. The CDR3 sequence is 16 residues long. Unmatched junction bases numbered 10, after V lost 4 bases and J lost 0 bases. The germline CDR1 and CDR2 sequences are SQVTM and ANQGSEA. CDR3: CSVGATGAGSNYGYTF. CDR3 nucleotide sequence: TGCAGCGTTGGAGCGACAGGGGCCGGGTCTAACTATGGCTACACCTTC.

This clone was observed a handful of times. V and J are TRBV7-3 and TRBJ2-3; 9 positions match TRBD2. The CDR3 covers 14 residues. V was clipped by 2 bases and J by 9 bases; unmatched bases: 6. The germline CDR1 and CDR2 sequences are SGHTA and FQGTGA. CDR3 region: CASSLAGGPGTQYF. CDR3 bases: TGTGCCAGCAGCTTAGCGGGAGGGCCGGGCACGCAGTATTTT.

The genes are TRBV7-9 and TRBJ2-7, with 7 bases aligning to TRBD1. V dropped 2 bases and J dropped 1; count of bases not matched to a gene: 2. Looked up from germline, CDR1 is SEHNR and CDR2 is FQNEAQ (reference sequence). The CDR3 is 14 residues long. The CDR3 bases are TGTGCCAGCAGCTTAACAGGGGCTTCCTACGAGCAGTACTTC. It codes for CASSLTGASYEQYF.

The V call is TRBV9, the J call TRBJ1-2, with 7 bases fitting TRBD1. Per germline, CDR1 SGDLS and CDR2 YYNGEE. This CDR3 region has 15 residues. V gave up 4 bases and J gave up 0 bases; unmatched junction bases: 6. CDR3 loop: CASSSRDRTNYGYTF. Written as DNA, the CDR3 is TGTGCCAGCAGCTCCCGGGACAGAACTAACTATGGCTACACCTTC.

V and J are TRBV7-8 and TRBJ2-3, with 9 bases matching TRBD2. The germline CDR1 and CDR2 sequences are SGHVS and FQNEAQ. The ends lost 5 bases at V and 2 bases at J; junction bases unmatched: 8. This CDR3 spans 16 amino acids. CDR3 bases: TGTGCCAGCAGCCAGATAGCGGGGGCTTTCACAGATACGCAGTATTTT. Encoded protein: CASSQIAGAFTDTQYF. The full variable domain, with the rest looked up from reference TRBV7-8 and TRBJ2-3, is GAGVSQSPRYKVAKRGQDVALRCDPISGHVSLFWYQQALGQGPEFLTYFQNEAQLDKSGLPSDRFFAERPEGSVSTLKIQRTQQEDSAVYLCASSQIAGAFTDTQYFGPGTRLTVL.

This clone was seen a handful of times. J is TRBJ2-7 and V is TRBV4-3, with D maybe TRBD2 (6 bases). Germline V lookup: CDR1 LGHNA, CDR2 YSLEER. With 4 bases removed from V and 5 bases from J, the gap between germline ends came to 18 bases. This CDR3 is built from 15 residues. The CDR3 DNA sequence: TGCGCCAGCAGCCTTCTCGCGGGATCTCTCGACGAGCAGTACTTC. Encoded protein: CASSLLAGSLDEQYF.

This clone has just a few counts. V usage is TRBV6-1 and J usage is TRBJ2-1; a possible D gene is TRBD2 (5 bases). The CDR3 totals 14 residues. Germline V gives CDR1 MNHNS, CDR2 SASEGT. Trimming pared 6 bases from V and 0 bases from J, leaving 9 bases between. The CDR3 reads CASRGEVSYNEQFF. The CDR3 region has the DNA TGTGCCAGCAGGGGAGAGGTCTCCTACAATGAGCAGTTCTTC.

The rearrangement links TRBV5-1 to TRBJ2-3, with D possibly being TRBD2 (6 bases). The CDR3 contains 13 residues. V was cut by 5 bases and J by 5 bases, with 12 bases left in between. Per the germline V gene, CDR1 is SGHRS and CDR2 is YFSETQ. This CDR3 is CASSSGAGDTQYF. The CDR3 nucleotides are TGCGCCAGCAGTAGCGGAGCGGGAGATACGCAGTATTTT.

The chain employs TRBV13 and TRBJ1-4; D possibly corresponds to TRBD1 (5 bases). The ends were cut back, 4 bases at V and 5 bases at J, with 14 bases in the middle. CDR1 and CDR2 (germline): PRHDT, FYEKMQ (reference sequence). This CDR3 has 15 amino acids. The CDR3 is CASSSHGTGNEKLFF. DNA of the CDR3: TGTGCCAGCAGCTCGCACGGGACGGGAAATGAAAAACTGTTTTTT.

This clone was seen a handful of times. The chain carries TRBV2 and TRBJ2-2, with D perhaps assigned TRBD1 or TRBD2 (5 bases each). V gave up 7 bases and J gave up 6 bases, with 18 bases separating them. The length of the CDR3 is 15 residues. Germline CDR1 and CDR2: SNHLY and FYNNEI. CDR3 sequence: CASNFGGDSPGELFF. CDR3 nucleotides: TGTGCCAGCAATTTTGGGGGTGACTCCCCCGGGGAGCTGTTTTTT.

This clone appeared a few times. The chain joins TRBV28 to TRBJ1-1; D is perhaps TRBD1 (6 bases). The germline CDR1 and CDR2 sequences are MDHEN and SYDVKM. V was shortened by 3 bases and J by 6 bases, with 11 bases between the two germline ends. The CDR3 is 13 residues long. The CDR3 DNA sequence: TGTGCCAGCAGTTTGCATGGACAGTCTGAAGCTTTCTTT. Translating it yields CASSLHGQSEAFF. Full variable domain (rest looked up from reference TRBV28 and TRBJ1-1): DVKVTQSSRYLVKRTGEKVFLECVQDMDHENMFWYRQDPGLGLRLIYFSYDVKMKEKGDIPEGYSVSREKKERFSLILESASTNQTSMYLCASSLHGQSEAFFGQGTRLTVV.

The rearrangement joins TRBV15 to TRBJ1-2; 8 bases agree with TRBD1. V was clipped by 4 bases and J by 5 bases; unmatched bases: 15. The germline gives CDR1 LNHNV, CDR2 YYDKDF (reference sequence). The CDR3 length is 17 residues. For the CDR3, the DNA is TGTGCCACCAGCACCCAACCAGGGGGCGCGAGGGGGTATGGCTACACCTTC. Its translation is CATSTQPGGARGYGYTF. The whole variable domain, filled in from reference TRBV15 and TRBJ1-2, reads DAMVIQNPRYQVTQFGKPVTLSCSQTLNHNVMYWYQQKSSQAPKLLFHYYDKDFNNEADTPDNFQSRRPNTSFCFLDIRSPGLGDTAMYLCATSTQPGGARGYGYTFGSGTRLTVV.

Remarks on this clone: Different DNA sequences within this sample yield the same CDR3. The J gene is TRBJ2-3, the V gene TRBV7-2; D perhaps matches TRBD1 (6 bases). The ends were cut back, 2 bases at V and 6 bases at J, with 12 bases in the middle. Germline V gene sequence: CDR1 SGHTA, CDR2 FQGNSA. The CDR3 length is 14 residues. The CDR3 sequence is CASSLNRVEDTQYF. The CDR3 nucleotides read TGTGCCAGCAGCTTAAACAGGGTGGAGGATACGCAGTATTTT.

This clone was observed a handful of times. This chain uses TRBV7-9 with TRBJ2-7, with 8 positions matching TRBD1. The CDR3 extends over 13 amino acids. With 6 bases clipped from V and 8 bases from J, the junction kept 9 bases outside the gene matches. Germline values: CDR1 SEHNR, CDR2 FQNEAQ (reference sequence). CDR3 nucleotides: TGTGCCAGCAGACCTACAGGGGGTACGAAGCAGTACTTC. Protein: CASRPTGGTKQYF.